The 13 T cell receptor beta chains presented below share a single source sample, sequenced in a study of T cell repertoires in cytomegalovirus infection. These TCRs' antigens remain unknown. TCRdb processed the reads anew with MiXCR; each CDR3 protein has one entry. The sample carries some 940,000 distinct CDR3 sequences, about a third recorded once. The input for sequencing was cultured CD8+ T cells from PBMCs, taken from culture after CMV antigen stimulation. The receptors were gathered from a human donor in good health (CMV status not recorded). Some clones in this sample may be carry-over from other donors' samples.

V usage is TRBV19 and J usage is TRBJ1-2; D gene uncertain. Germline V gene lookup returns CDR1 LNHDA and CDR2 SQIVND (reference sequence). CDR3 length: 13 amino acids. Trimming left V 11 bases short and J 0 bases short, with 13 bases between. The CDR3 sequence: CASEGEANYGYTF. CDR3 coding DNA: TGTGCCTCCGAGGGAGAGGCTAACTATGGCTACACCTTC.

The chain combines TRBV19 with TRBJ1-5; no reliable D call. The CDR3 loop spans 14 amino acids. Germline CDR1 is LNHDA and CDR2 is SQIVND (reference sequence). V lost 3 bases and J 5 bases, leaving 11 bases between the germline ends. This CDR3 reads CASSIRVGDQPQHF. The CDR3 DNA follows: TGTGCCAGTAGTATTAGGGTTGGCGATCAGCCCCAGCATTTT.

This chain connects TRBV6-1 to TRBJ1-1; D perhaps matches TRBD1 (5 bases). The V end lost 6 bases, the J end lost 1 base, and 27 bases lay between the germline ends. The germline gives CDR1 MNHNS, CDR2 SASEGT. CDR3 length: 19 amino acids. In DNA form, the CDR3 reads TGTGCCAGCAGCCGATTTCTCCTCCGGGACGGCACAACGAACACTGAAGCTTTCTTT. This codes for CASSRFLLRDGTTNTEAFF.

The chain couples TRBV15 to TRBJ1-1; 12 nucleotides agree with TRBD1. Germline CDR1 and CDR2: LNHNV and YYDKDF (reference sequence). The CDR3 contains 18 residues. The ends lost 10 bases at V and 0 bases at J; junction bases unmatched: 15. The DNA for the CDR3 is TGTGCCATACGTGAAAGAGGGGACAGGGGGCCGGTGAACACTGAAGCTTTCTTT. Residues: CAIRERGDRGPVNTEAFF.

CDR3 bases: TGTGCCAGCAGTTACAGGCTAGCCACCACGGGGCCCGGGGAGCTGTTTTTT. It translates to CASSYRLATTGPGELFF. This chain connects TRBV6-6 to TRBJ2-2; D is perhaps TRBD1 or TRBD2 (5 bases each). The germline CDR1 and CDR2 sequences are MNHNY and SVGAGI (reference sequence). Trimming left V 2 bases short and J 6 bases short, with 19 bases between. The CDR3 has 17 residues.

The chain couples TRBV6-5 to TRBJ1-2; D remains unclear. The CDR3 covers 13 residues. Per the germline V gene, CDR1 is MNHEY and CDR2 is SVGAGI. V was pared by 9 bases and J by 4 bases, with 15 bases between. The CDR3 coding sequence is TGTGCCAGTTCAGAGGACCACTTCTATGGCTACACCTTC. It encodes CASSEDHFYGYTF.

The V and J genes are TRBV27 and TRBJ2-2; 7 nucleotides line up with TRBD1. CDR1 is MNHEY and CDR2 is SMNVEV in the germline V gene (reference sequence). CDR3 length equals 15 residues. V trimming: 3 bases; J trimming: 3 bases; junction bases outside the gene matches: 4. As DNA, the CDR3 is TGTGCCAGCAGTTTCGGGACAGTTTACACCGGGGAGCTGTTTTTT. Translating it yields CASSFGTVYTGELFF.

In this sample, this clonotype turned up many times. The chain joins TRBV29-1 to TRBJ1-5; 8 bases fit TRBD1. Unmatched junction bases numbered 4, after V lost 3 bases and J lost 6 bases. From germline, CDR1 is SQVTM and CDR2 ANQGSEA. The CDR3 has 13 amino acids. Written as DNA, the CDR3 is TGCAGCGTTGACCAGGGGGCAGGTCAGCCCCAGCATTTT. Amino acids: CSVDQGAGQPQHF.

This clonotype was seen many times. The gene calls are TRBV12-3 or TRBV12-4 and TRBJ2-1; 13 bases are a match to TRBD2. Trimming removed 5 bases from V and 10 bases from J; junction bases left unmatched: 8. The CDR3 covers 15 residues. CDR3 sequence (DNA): TGTGCCAGCAGTCTCACTAGCGGGGGGGCCGGAGAGCAGTTCTTC. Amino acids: CASSLTSGGAGEQFF.

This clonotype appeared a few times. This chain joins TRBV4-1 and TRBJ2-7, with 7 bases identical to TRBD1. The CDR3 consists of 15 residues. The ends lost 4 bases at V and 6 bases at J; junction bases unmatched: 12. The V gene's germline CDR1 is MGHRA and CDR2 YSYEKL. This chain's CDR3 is CASSLKLQGMGEQYF. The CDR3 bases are TGCGCCAGCAGCCTAAAGTTACAGGGGATGGGCGAGCAGTACTTC.

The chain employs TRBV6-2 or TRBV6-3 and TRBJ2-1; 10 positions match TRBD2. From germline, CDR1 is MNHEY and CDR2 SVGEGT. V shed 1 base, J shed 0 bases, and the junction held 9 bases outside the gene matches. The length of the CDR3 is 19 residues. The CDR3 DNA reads TGTGCCAGCAGTTACTTACGGCTAGCGGGGGACAGCTCCTACAATGAGCAGTTCTTC. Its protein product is CASSYLRLAGDSSYNEQFF.

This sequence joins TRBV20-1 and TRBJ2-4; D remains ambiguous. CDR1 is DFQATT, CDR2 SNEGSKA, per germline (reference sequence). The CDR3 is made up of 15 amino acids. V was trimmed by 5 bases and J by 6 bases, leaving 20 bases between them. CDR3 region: CSARRKAMRRNIQYF. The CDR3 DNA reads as TGCAGTGCTCGGAGAAAGGCCATGCGTAGAAACATTCAGTACTTC.

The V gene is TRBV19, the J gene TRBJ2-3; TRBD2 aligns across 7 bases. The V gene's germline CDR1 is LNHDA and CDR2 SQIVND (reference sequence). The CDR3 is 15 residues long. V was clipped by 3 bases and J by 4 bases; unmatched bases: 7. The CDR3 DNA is TGTGCCAGTAGTATCGCTGGGAGGGCCTCAGATACGCAGTATTTT. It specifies CASSIAGRASDTQYF.